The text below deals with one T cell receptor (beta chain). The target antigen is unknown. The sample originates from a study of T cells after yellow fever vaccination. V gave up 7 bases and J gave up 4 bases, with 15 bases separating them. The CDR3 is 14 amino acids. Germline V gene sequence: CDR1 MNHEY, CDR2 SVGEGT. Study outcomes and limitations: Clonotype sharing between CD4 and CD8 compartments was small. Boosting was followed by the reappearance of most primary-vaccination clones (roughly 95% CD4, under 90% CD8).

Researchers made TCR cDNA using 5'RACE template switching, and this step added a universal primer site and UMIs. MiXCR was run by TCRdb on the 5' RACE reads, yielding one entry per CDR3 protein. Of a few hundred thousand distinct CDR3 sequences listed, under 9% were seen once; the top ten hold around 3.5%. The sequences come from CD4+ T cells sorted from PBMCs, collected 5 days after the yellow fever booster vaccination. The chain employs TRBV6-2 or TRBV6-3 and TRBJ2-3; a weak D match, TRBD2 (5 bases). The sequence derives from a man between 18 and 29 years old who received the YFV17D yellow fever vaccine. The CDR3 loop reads CASKHEGIADTQYF. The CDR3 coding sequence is TGTGCCAGCAAGCACGAGGGCATCGCAGATACGCAGTATTTT.